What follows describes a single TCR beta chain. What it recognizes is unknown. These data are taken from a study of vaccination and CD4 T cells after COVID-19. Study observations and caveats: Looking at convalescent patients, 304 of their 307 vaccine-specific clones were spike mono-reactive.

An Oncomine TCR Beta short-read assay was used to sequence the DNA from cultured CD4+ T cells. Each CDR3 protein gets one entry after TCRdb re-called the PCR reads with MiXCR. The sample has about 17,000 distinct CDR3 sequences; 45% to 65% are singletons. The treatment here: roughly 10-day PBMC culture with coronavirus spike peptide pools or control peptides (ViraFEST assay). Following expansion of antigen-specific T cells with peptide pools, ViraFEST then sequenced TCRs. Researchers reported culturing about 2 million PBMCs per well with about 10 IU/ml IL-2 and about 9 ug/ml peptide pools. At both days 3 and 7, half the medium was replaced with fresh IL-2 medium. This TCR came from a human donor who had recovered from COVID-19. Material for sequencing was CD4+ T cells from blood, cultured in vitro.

The CDR3 sequence: CASSLGGLYEQYF. Written as DNA, the CDR3 is TGTGCCAGCAGCTTGGGCGGACTTTACGAGCAGTACTTC. V is TRBV7-9 and J is TRBJ2-7; D possibly corresponds to TRBD2 (5 bases). CDR1 SEHNR and CDR2 FQNEAQ come from the germline V gene (reference sequence). V lost 3 bases to trimming and J lost 4 bases, with 10 bases between them. CDR3 size: 13 residues.